This TCR beta chain originates from a study of T-cell reconstitution after alpha-beta-depleted transplantation in children. Unique molecular identifiers were built into the TCRbeta library. TCRdb fed the PCR reads into MiXCR, producing one record per CDR3 protein. The repertoire consists of 450,000 to 550,000 distinct CDR3 sequences, with roughly 10% occurring once and the leading ten covering around 15%. This clonotype occurred a few times. CDR1 and CDR2 (germline): KGHSH, LQKENI. Trimming removed 1 base at V and 1 base at J, with 8 bases between. This CDR3 region has 15 residues. The rearrangement uses TRBV18 and TRBJ2-1, with D unclear. The source of this sequence is a female patient between 2 and 15 years old who had a stem cell transplant for aplastic anemia, so the T cells may come from the graft donor. Sample: PBMCs, mostly from graft donor cells, taken 180 days after TCRalphabeta/CD19-depleted stem cell transplant. CDR3 sequence (DNA): TGTGCCAGCTCACCACTTTCGGAATCCTACAATGAGCAGTTCTTC. This sequence encodes CASSPLSESYNEQFF.